The sequence of this T cell receptor (beta chain) was determined in a study of blood T cells in healthy people across ages. The authors ran a second PCR of 7 to 11 cycles using a sample-barcoded 5' primer and a J-beta primer mix. One entry per CDR3 protein, called by TCRdb with MiXCR from the 5' RACE reads. The sample carries 1,300,000 or so distinct CDR3 sequences, almost 60% recorded once. The table lists this clonotype with a few counts. This CDR3 is 16 amino acids long. Trimming took 6 bases from V and 3 from J; bases not matched to a gene: 8. Germline CDR1 DFQATT, CDR2 SNEGSKA (reference sequence).

The sequencing input was blood. The chain couples TRBV20-1 to TRBJ2-3; 14 nucleotides line up with TRBD2. The source is a man aged 18 to 30 in good health. CDR3 bases: TGCAGTGCGGAACCGGGACTAGCGGGGGTAACAGATACGCAGTATTTT. Amino acids: CSAEPGLAGVTDTQYF.